This T cell receptor (beta chain) was recorded in a study of blood T cell repertoires in COVID-19. For the study at large: Italy, Spain and the United States were the sources of the convalescent and acute COVID-19 samples. Sources were T cells, B-cell-depleted T cells, or PBMCs; the material itself was cDNA or gDNA.

CDR3 length: 15 residues. V was clipped by 4 bases and J by 5 bases; unmatched bases: 8. CDR1 is SGHRS, CDR2 YFSETQ, per germline. As handled by the study authors: Counts of nucleated cells, estimated from reference gene primer amplification, were obtained. Repertoires were generated with immunoSEQ multiplex PCR, while TCRdb's copy carries only in-frame clones and drops some. For V, J and clone size, that table is used; D and trimming come from the DNA. The sample includes over 200,000 clones, around 85% of them seen just once. The source material was peripheral blood. The clonotype was recovered from a human donor in a cohort sampled during active COVID-19. The rearrangement uses TRBV5-1 and TRBJ1-1, with 10 bases identical to TRBD1. The chain's CDR3 is CASSPGDRGLTEAFF. The CDR3 DNA is TGCGCCAGCAGCCCAGGGGACAGGGGATTGACTGAAGCTTTCTTT.